The 7 T cell receptor beta chains presented below share a single source sample, sequenced in a study of molecular identifiers for immune sequencing clone quantification. TCRdb used MiXCR to reprocess the PCR reads, holding one entry per CDR3 protein. Seen here are about 510,000 distinct CDR3 sequences, 20% to 25% observed once, and the top ten hold approximately 0.8%. The specimen sequenced was naive CD8+ T cells from blood, with Jurkat cell RNA spiked in. Specified subset: FACS-sorted CD8+CD4-CCR7+CD45RA+ naive T cells. These receptor sequences come from a human donor in good health. Some libraries in this study had Jurkat cell RNA spiked in.

About this clonotype itself: A read error is possible here, since a much larger clone lies one base away. The chain employs TRBV11-3 and TRBJ2-1, with a weak D call TRBD2 (6 bases). The CDR3 extends over 14 amino acids. V dropped 4 bases and J dropped 7 bases, with 14 bases sitting between them. Germline V CDR1 and CDR2: SGHNT, YENEEA. The CDR3 is CASSSALAPNEQFF. The CDR3 coding sequence is TGTGCCAGCAGCTCAGCCCTAGCGCCGAATGAGCAGTTCTTC.

J is TRBJ1-3 and V is TRBV19; no clear D gene. Germline V CDR1 and CDR2: LNHDA, SQIVND (reference sequence). Between the trimmed V and J ends, which lost 3 bases and 2 bases, there was a span of 8 bases. The CDR3 sequence is 14 residues long. CDR3 in amino acids: CASSISGAGNTIYF. The CDR3 DNA sequence: TGTGCCAGTAGTATTTCGGGAGCTGGAAACACCATATATTTT.

This clonotype showed up many times. The chain uses TRBV19 and TRBJ2-7; no clear D gene. The CDR3 spans 12 residues. Germline V CDR1 and CDR2: LNHDA, SQIVND (reference sequence). V was trimmed by 3 bases and J by 5 bases, leaving 8 bases between them. CDR3 coding DNA: TGTGCCAGTAGTATGCTTGGCAACGAGCAGTACTTC. This translates into CASSMLGNEQYF.

The sample holds many counts of this clonotype. The chain is built from TRBV4-2 and TRBJ1-4; 9 bases map to TRBD1. Per the germline V gene, CDR1 is LGHNA and CDR2 is YNFKEQ. CDR3 length: 17 amino acids. V gave up 0 bases and J gave up 8 bases; unmatched junction bases: 10. CDR3 sequence: CASSQDELQGALEKLFF. CDR3 bases: TGTGCCAGCAGCCAAGATGAGTTACAGGGGGCCTTGGAAAAACTGTTTTTT.

This clonotype was counted between two and nine times. CDR3: CASSLERNQPQHF. Written as DNA, the CDR3 is TGTGCCAGCAGCTTAGAGCGCAATCAGCCCCAGCATTTT. V gene TRBV11-2 combines with J gene TRBJ1-5; D ambiguous. CDR1 is SGHAT and CDR2 is FQNNGV in the germline V gene. With 0 bases removed from V and 2 bases from J, the gap between germline ends came to 2 bases. This CDR3 is built from 13 residues.

Many counts were recorded for this clonotype. This rearrangement joins TRBV6-5 to TRBJ1-4; 9 nucleotides match TRBD1. CDR3 size: 14 residues. V trimming: 5 bases; J trimming: 8 bases; junction bases outside the gene matches: 6. The germline CDR1 and CDR2 sequences are MNHEY and SVGAGI. The CDR3 region is CASSPTGGWEKLFF. Written as DNA, the CDR3 is TGTGCCAGCAGTCCTACAGGGGGCTGGGAAAAACTGTTTTTT.

The chain joins TRBV2 to TRBJ2-3, with 7 positions matching TRBD1. The length of the CDR3 is 17 residues. Germline V CDR1 and CDR2: SNHLY, FYNNEI. The junction had 16 bases not matched to a gene; V was cut back by 3 bases and J by 7 bases. CDR3 sequence reads: CASSERSPGGWPNTQYF. The CDR3 coding sequence is TGTGCCAGCAGTGAGCGCTCCCCAGGGGGTTGGCCAAATACGCAGTATTTT.